This T cell receptor (beta chain) originates from a study of blood T cell repertoires in COVID-19. Across the whole study: From T cells, B-cell-depleted T cells, or PBMCs came the material, which was cDNA or gDNA.

In the original processing: Amplifying reference gene primers gave estimates of nucleated cell counts. Data came from immunoSEQ multiplex PCR; TCRdb stores just in-frame clones and leaves some out. V and J calls and clone size are as listed in that table; D and trimming were resolved from the DNA. There are 150,000 or so clones in the sample; around 79% occur only once, and 11% lies in the top ten. V gave up 4 bases and J gave up 5 bases, with 21 bases separating them. The CDR3 runs 16 residues. Germline V gene lookup returns CDR1 SGHRS and CDR2 YFSETQ. Sequencing used PBMCs or T cells enriched from blood (not recorded which). The origin of this receptor is a man aged 50 to 60 who had recovered from COVID-19. This chain connects TRBV5-1 to TRBJ2-5; possible D gene TRBD1, 6 bases. The CDR3 protein is CASSMEQGNPRETQYF. The CDR3 DNA reads TGCGCCAGCAGCATGGAGCAGGGGAACCCCAGGGAGACCCAGTACTTC.